Below are 3 T cell receptor beta chains sequenced from a single sample in a study of blood T cell repertoires in COVID-19. Clones were read by immunoSEQ multiplex PCR, and TCRdb kept only the in-frame ones, dropping some. The sample holds fewer than 350,000 clones, about 90% seen once. Sample: peripheral blood. These receptors all stem from a woman aged 30 to 39 with COVID-19, enrolled during active disease.

The chain carries TRBV5-6 and TRBJ1-6; D not resolved. The V end lost 4 bases, the J end lost 6 bases, and 17 bases lay between the germline ends. The germline V gene encodes CDR1 SGHDT and CDR2 YYEEEE. The CDR3 extends over 16 amino acids. The CDR3 coding sequence is TGTGCCAGCAGCGCCTACAATTATGCGGTTAATTCACCCCTCCACTTT. This gives the protein CASSAYNYAVNSPLHF.

The rearrangement joins TRBV5-1 to TRBJ2-3, with TRBD1 matching over 8 bases. Germline loops: CDR1 SGHRS, CDR2 YFSETQ. V shed 8 bases and J 6 bases; nucleotides not matched to a gene: 11. CDR3 length equals 14 residues. The CDR3 DNA sequence: TGCGCCAGTGGGACAGGCCGTTTTATGGATACGCAGTATTTT. Residues: CASGTGRFMDTQYF. Looking up the rest from reference TRBV5-1 and TRBJ2-3 gives the full variable domain: KAGVTQTPRYLIKTRGQQVTLSCSPISGHRSVSWYQQTPGQGLQFLFEYFSETQRNKGNFPGRFSGRQFSNSRSEMNVSTLELGDSALYLCASGTGRFMDTQYFGPGTRLTVL.

The CDR3 sequence: CASSLYPGQGAGELFF. The CDR3 nucleotides are TGTGCCAGCAGCCTCTATCCGGGACAGGGGGCCGGGGAGCTGTTTTTT. The rearrangement uses TRBV5-4 and TRBJ2-2; 11 bases fit TRBD1. Germline CDR1 reads SGHNT; CDR2 reads YYREEE (reference sequence). V shed 4 bases, J shed 6 bases, and the junction held 8 bases outside the gene matches. The CDR3 sequence is 16 residues long.